The rows below give T cell receptor beta chains drawn from one sample of a study of neurological immune-mediated disorders. TCRdb re-called the 5' RACE reads with MiXCR, one entry per CDR3 protein. The sample contains fewer than 85,000 distinct CDR3 sequences, 17% of which appear only once. The sequencing sample was made of PBMCs. These receptor sequences come from a middle-aged woman in good health. The CDR3 runs from the conserved cysteine through the conserved F or W.

CASSLEGTDNSPLHF TRBJ1-6 TRBV7-2
CAWSAPGVYTQYF TRBJ2-3 TRBV30
CASSGGGLAVRLTDTQYF TRBJ2-3 TRBV9
CASSFRGGPNEKLFF TRBJ1-4 TRBV5-1
CASSQGSSDYNEQFF TRBJ2-1 TRBV4-3
CASSRDVEETQYF TRBJ2-5 TRBV7-3
CASSLNGPGPDNSPLHF TRBJ1-6 TRBV7-2
CASSQAGKDTEAFF TRBJ1-1 TRBV3-1
CASSYPWDRVSGEGFHLLSGYTF TRBJ1-2 TRBV6-2/TRBV6-3
CASSLAESSYNEQFF TRBJ2-1 TRBV5-1
CASSRRTGAEGNTIYF TRBJ1-3 TRBV7-9
CSAYAGGNEAFF TRBJ1-1 TRBV20-1
CASSEVGEGDTQYF TRBJ2-3 TRBV6-4
CASRKSGGAVGGELFF TRBJ2-2 TRBV12-3/TRBV12-4
CASSYSILVQETQYF TRBJ2-5 TRBV6-2/TRBV6-3
CASSLRYTEAFF TRBJ1-1 TRBV3-1
CASSLTGEGEKLFF TRBJ1-4 TRBV9
CSARSRPGANYGYTF TRBJ1-2 TRBV20-1
CASSQARGRDEQFF TRBJ2-1 TRBV4-3
CASREGLVNIQYF TRBJ2-4 TRBV2
CATGSSGNSGANVLTF TRBJ2-6 TRBV10-3
CASSLLAGGPNEQFF TRBJ2-1 TRBV7-2
CSVDTPVRGTEAFF TRBJ1-1 TRBV29-1
CASSEAVEAGELFF TRBJ2-2 TRBV6-1
CASSFPSAGTYNEQFF TRBJ2-1 TRBV7-9
CASSPLRGLAKNIQYF TRBJ2-4 TRBV18
CASSTASGPNNEQFF TRBJ2-1 TRBV5-1
CASSLGDRGVTDTGELFF TRBJ2-2 TRBV11-2
CSVDSSGGGSDTQYF TRBJ2-3 TRBV29-1
CASSQEPGTYEQYF TRBJ2-7 TRBV4-2
CATGTSYNEQFF TRBJ2-1 TRBV10-3
CATSRDLGELFF TRBJ2-2 TRBV15
CASSQSGAGGNQPQHF TRBJ1-5 TRBV16
CASSFGQLLAKNIQYF TRBJ2-4 TRBV7-2
CASRPTTGTGRKTQYF TRBJ2-5 TRBV7-2
CASSPVAGGETQYF TRBJ2-5 TRBV5-1
CSARDGSDSTGELFF TRBJ2-2 TRBV20-1